These 3 T cell receptor beta chains share one sample of origin, sequenced in a study of OX40 agonist ivuxolimab in advanced cancers. The method was immunoSEQ multiplex PCR; TCRdb's version includes in-frame clones alone and lacks a portion of them. The sample records some 98,000 clones, more than 85% being singletons. The sequences come from CD4+ or CD8+ T cells sorted from blood, collected in a trial of the OX40 agonist ivuxolimab. The receptors stem from an adult with an advanced solid tumor such as melanoma, head and neck, liver or kidney cancer.

The rearrangement uses TRBV25-1 and TRBJ1-6; TRBD1 matches 8 bases. This CDR3 contains 17 residues. CDR1 is MGHDK and CDR2 is SYGVNS in the germline V gene. V was clipped by 2 bases and J by 2 bases; unmatched bases: 5. CDR3 amino acids: CASSEAGGRPYNSPLHF. CDR3 coding DNA: TGTGCCAGCAGTGAAGCAGGGGGCCGCCCCTATAATTCACCCCTCCACTTT.

The rearrangement joins TRBV5-1 to TRBJ1-2, with 7 bases identical to TRBD1. Germline values: CDR1 SGHRS, CDR2 YFSETQ. The ends lost 1 base at V and 8 bases at J; junction bases unmatched: 5. CDR3 length: 13 residues. The DNA for the CDR3 is TGCGCCAGCAGCTTGAGGACAGGCTGGGGCTACACCTTC. Translated: CASSLRTGWGYTF.

The chain is built from TRBV6-1 and TRBJ2-1; 8 bases are shared with TRBD2. Germline V gene sequence: CDR1 MNHNS, CDR2 SASEGT. This CDR3 spans 16 amino acids. The V segment lost 4 bases and the J segment 1 base; nucleotides outside the gene matches: 6. Here the CDR3 DNA reads TGTGCCAGCAGTGGGACAGTAGCGGGGTCCTACAATGAGCAGTTCTTC. It is translated as CASSGTVAGSYNEQFF.